Below, one TCR beta chain is given with its context. Trimming cost V 6 bases and J 2 bases; bases outside gene matches: 11. The CDR3 runs 16 residues. Germline V gives CDR1 SEHNR, CDR2 FQNEAQ (reference sequence). Amplification yielded TCR beta CDR3 regions, with RNA transcripts as the source. The TCR CDR3 was amplified in a first-round RT-PCR using the HTBI primer set. TCRdb reanalysed the multiplex PCR reads using MiXCR and keeps one entry per CDR3 protein. The top ten hold about 40% of the sample, which has 500,000 to 600,000 distinct CDR3 sequences, 46% seen once. This sample was taken from a study of T cells in Graves' hyperthyroidism and ophthalmopathy.

The specimen was peripheral blood or thyroid tissue (not recorded which). This chain connects TRBV7-9 to TRBJ1-2, with 8 positions matching TRBD1. The sequence came from an adult woman with Graves' disease, either hyperthyroidism or ophthalmopathy (not recorded which). DNA of the CDR3: TGTGCCAGCAGTTTCCCCTCGGACAGGGCAAACTATGGCTACACCTTC. Residues: CASSFPSDRANYGYTF. The variable domain in full, with the rest retrieved from reference TRBV7-9 and TRBJ1-2, is DTGVSQNPRHKITKRGQNVTFRCDPISEHNRLYWYRQTLGQGPEFLTYFQNEAQLEKSRLLSDRFSAERPKGSFSTLEIQRTEQGDSAMYLCASSFPSDRANYGYTFGSGTRLTVV.